The 30 T cell receptor beta chains below all came from one sample that was sequenced in a study of blood T cell repertoires in COVID-19. Assay: immunoSEQ multiplex PCR; the TCRdb copy retains only in-frame clones and omits some. The data contain about 220,000 clones, about 87% of them singletons. The sample taken for sequencing was PBMCs or T cells enriched from blood (not recorded which). Source of these receptors: a woman in her 30s who had recovered from COVID-19.

The chain joins TRBV5-5 to TRBJ1-2; unclear D gene. The CDR3 covers 15 residues. V was pared by 0 bases and J by 0 bases, with 9 bases between. Looked up from germline, CDR1 is SGHKS and CDR2 is YYEKEE (reference sequence). This CDR3 is CASSLAAGANYGYTF. The CDR3, as DNA: TGTGCCAGCAGCTTGGCGGCAGGCGCTAACTATGGCTACACCTTC.

CDR3 sequence reads: CATGQGRGYTF. For the CDR3, the DNA is TGTGCCACCGGACAAGGTAGAGGCTACACCTTC. The chain is built from TRBV10-3 and TRBJ1-2, with D perhaps matching TRBD1 (5 bases). The V end was cut by 10 bases, the J end by 8 bases, with 14 bases between. Germline CDR1 is ENHRY and CDR2 is SYGVKD. This CDR3 region has 11 residues.

The gene calls are TRBV11-2 and TRBJ2-1, with D maybe TRBD1 (6 bases). In germline, CDR1 is SGHAT, CDR2 FQNNGV. The CDR3 is made up of 14 amino acids. Trimming shortened V by 5 bases and J by 6 bases, and 14 bases separated the two germline ends. CDR3 in DNA: TGTGCCAGCAGCGCCCGGGTCAGGGGCAATGAGCAGTTCTTC. Protein product: CASSARVRGNEQFF.

The chain recombines TRBV7-8 with TRBJ1-3; no reliable D call. V was cut by 1 base and J by 0 bases, with 7 bases left in between. The CDR3 consists of 15 residues. Germline-derived CDR1 and CDR2 are SGHVS and FQNEAQ. The CDR3 loop reads CASSLETHSGNTIYF. The CDR3 nucleotides read TGTGCCAGCAGCTTAGAGACTCACTCTGGAAACACCATATATTTT.

The rearrangement links TRBV27 to TRBJ1-1; D perhaps matches TRBD1 (6 bases). The CDR3 extends over 13 amino acids. Germline V gene lookup returns CDR1 MNHEY and CDR2 SMNVEV (reference sequence). The germline V and J ends were trimmed by 4 bases and 4 bases, with 10 bases remaining between them. CDR3 DNA sequence: TGTGCCAGCAGTTATCAGGGGCTCACTGAAGCTTTCTTT. It yields the protein CASSYQGLTEAFF.

The chain is built from TRBV6-2 or TRBV6-3 and TRBJ2-1, with 7 positions matching TRBD2. V was clipped by 6 bases and J by 4 bases; unmatched bases: 3. Germline CDR1 and CDR2: MNHEY and SVGEGT. The CDR3 has 13 residues. The CDR3 nucleotides read TGTGCCAGCAGCTCGGGACTATACAATGAGCAGTTCTTC. Translating it yields CASSSGLYNEQFF.

The chain couples TRBV7-3 to TRBJ2-7; 11 positions agree with TRBD2. The V gene end was trimmed by 2 bases and the J gene end by 6 bases; junction bases not matched to a gene: 3. CDR3 size: 14 residues. Germline CDR1 SGHTA, CDR2 FQGTGA. Written as DNA, the CDR3 is TGTGCCAGCAGCTTAGCCGGACTAGCGGGCGAGCAGTACTTC. This codes for CASSLAGLAGEQYF. The full variable domain, completed using reference TRBV7-3 and TRBJ2-7, is GAGVSQTPSNKVTEKGKYVELRCDPISGHTALYWYRQSLGQGPEFLIYFQGTGAADDSGLPNDRFFAVRPEGSVSTLKIQRTERGDSAVYLCASSLAGLAGEQYFGPGTRLTVT.

The V call is TRBV2, the J call TRBJ1-3; 7 bases are shared with TRBD1. Germline loops: CDR1 SNHLY, CDR2 FYNNEI. The V segment lost 5 bases and the J segment 5 bases; nucleotides outside the gene matches: 9. The CDR3 is made up of 15 amino acids. CDR3 sequence (DNA): TGTGCCAGCAGTAAACGACAGGGCCGCAGAAACACCATATATTTT. Its protein product is CASSKRQGRRNTIYF.

In this sample, this clone turned up once. The chain carries TRBV19 and TRBJ1-5, with TRBD1 identical over 7 bases. The V and J ends lost 5 bases and 3 bases, in that order; junction bases with no gene match: 10. This CDR3 is 16 amino acids long. The germline V gene encodes CDR1 LNHDA and CDR2 SQIVND (reference sequence). CDR3 loop: CASSPQTGTLNQPQHF. The CDR3 region has the DNA TGTGCCAGTAGTCCTCAGACAGGGACCCTCAATCAGCCCCAGCATTTT. The full variable domain, rest sourced from reference TRBV19 and TRBJ1-5, is DGGITQSPKYLFRKEGQNVTLSCEQNLNHDAMYWYRQDPGQGLRLIYYSQIVNDFQKGDIAEGYSVSREKKESFPLTVTSAQKNPTAFYLCASSPQTGTLNQPQHFGDGTRLSIL.

V and J are TRBV4-2 and TRBJ1-6; D perhaps matches TRBD1 (6 bases). The CDR3 is made up of 15 amino acids. V shed 0 bases and J shed 8 bases, with 11 bases lying between them. Per germline, CDR1 LGHNA and CDR2 YNFKEQ. Here the CDR3 DNA reads TGTGCCAGCAGCCAAGATCAAGGACAGCATTCACCCCTCCACTTT. The encoded protein is CASSQDQGQHSPLHF.

CDR3 DNA sequence: TGTGCCAGCAGCCTCACCCACACAGGCTCTAACTATGGCTACACCTTC. This sequence encodes CASSLTHTGSNYGYTF. The chain uses TRBV7-2 and TRBJ1-2, with D perhaps TRBD1 (5 bases). The germline V and J ends were trimmed by 5 bases and 0 bases, with 16 bases remaining between them. Per germline, CDR1 SGHTA and CDR2 FQGNSA. This CDR3 spans 16 amino acids.

The chain has TRBV4-3 and TRBJ1-1, with 8 bases matching TRBD1. The length of the CDR3 is 12 residues. From germline, CDR1 is LGHNA and CDR2 YSLEER. The junction had 1 base not matched to a gene; V was cut back by 5 bases and J by 5 bases. The CDR3 region has the DNA TGCGCCAGCAGCTACAGGGGGACTGAAGCTTTCTTT. It translates to CASSYRGTEAFF.

This chain joins TRBV13 and TRBJ2-5; D gene uncertain. The CDR3 spans 13 residues. Trimming pared 1 base from V and 2 bases from J, leaving 5 bases between. The germline gives CDR1 PRHDT, CDR2 FYEKMQ (reference sequence). The CDR3: CASSLDSQETQYF. The CDR3 DNA reads TGTGCCAGCAGCTTAGACAGTCAAGAGACCCAGTACTTC.

This clone was seen a handful of times. This sequence joins TRBV6-8 and TRBJ1-2; 9 bases fit TRBD1. The CDR3 consists of 16 residues. The trim removed 4 bases at V and 4 bases at J, leaving 10 bases unmatched. Looked up from germline, CDR1 is MNHGY and CDR2 is SAAAGT. The CDR3 nucleotides are TGTGCCAGCAGTTCCAACAGGGGGCAATGGGGCTATGGCTACACCTTC. Protein product: CASSSNRGQWGYGYTF.

In the case of this clone: Other DNA sequences in this sample translate to the same CDR3. The V gene is TRBV9, the J gene TRBJ2-5; 13 bases line up with TRBD2. The CDR3 runs 14 residues. Looked up from germline, CDR1 is SGDLS and CDR2 is YYNGEE. The V segment lost 2 bases and the J segment 5 bases; nucleotides outside the gene matches: 0. CDR3 coding DNA: TGTGCCAGCAGCGTGGGACTAGCGGGGGAGACCCAGTACTTC. Translated: CASSVGLAGETQYF.

The V and J genes are TRBV9 and TRBJ1-2; 8 bases fit TRBD1. Trimming at V came to 2 bases and at J to 5 bases, leaving 5 bases not matched to a gene. The CDR3 has 14 amino acids. CDR1 and CDR2 (germline): SGDLS, YYNGEE. CDR3 loop: CASSVPGQVYGYTF. The CDR3 coding sequence is TGTGCCAGCAGCGTTCCGGGACAGGTGTATGGCTACACCTTC. Based on the CDR3 plus reference TRBV9 and TRBJ1-2, the full variable domain is DSGVTQTPKHLITATGQRVTLRCSPRSGDLSVYWYQQSLDQGLQFLIQYYNGEERAKGNILERFSAQQFPDLHSELNLSSLELGDSALYFCASSVPGQVYGYTFGSGTRLTVV.

The V call is TRBV19, the J call TRBJ1-2, with 9 bases matching TRBD1. The CDR3 spans 13 residues. Trimming took 3 bases from V and 8 from J; bases not matched to a gene: 4. The germline V gene encodes CDR1 LNHDA and CDR2 SQIVND (reference sequence). Written as DNA, the CDR3 is TGTGCCAGTAGTATTATGACAGGGGGAGGCTACACCTTC. It specifies CASSIMTGGGYTF. Drawing the rest from reference TRBV19 and TRBJ1-2, the complete variable domain is DGGITQSPKYLFRKEGQNVTLSCEQNLNHDAMYWYRQDPGQGLRLIYYSQIVNDFQKGDIAEGYSVSREKKESFPLTVTSAQKNPTAFYLCASSIMTGGGYTFGSGTRLTVV.

In this sample, this clone turned up once. The chain combines TRBV7-3 with TRBJ2-1; the D is unclear. This CDR3 is 15 amino acids long. Germline V gene sequence: CDR1 SGHTA, CDR2 FQGTGA. Trimming cost V 5 bases and J 0 bases, with 11 bases left between them. The CDR3 loop is CASSQRRSSYNEQFF. The DNA for the CDR3 is TGTGCCAGCAGCCAACGTAGAAGCTCCTACAATGAGCAGTTCTTC.

This clone came up once. The J gene is TRBJ2-5, the V gene TRBV11-2; no definite D call. Germline CDR1 reads SGHAT; CDR2 reads FQNNGV. The CDR3 runs 13 residues. Trimming cost V 4 bases and J 5 bases, with 11 bases left between them. CDR3: CASSSRLGETQYF. CDR3 DNA sequence: TGTGCCAGCAGCTCGAGACTCGGGGAGACCCAGTACTTC.

The gene calls are TRBV5-1 and TRBJ1-2; TRBD1 might be the D (5 bases). Trimming stripped 0 bases from V and 9 bases from J, with 18 bases between. Germline assignment: CDR1 SGHRS and CDR2 YFSETQ. This CDR3 comprises 15 residues. The CDR3 is CASSLEQGSISSYTF. CDR3 sequence (DNA): TGCGCCAGCAGCTTGGAGCAGGGTTCCATATCTAGCTACACCTTC.

This clone turned up a few times. The rearrangement joins TRBV7-8 to TRBJ1-5; possible D gene TRBD1, 5 bases. CDR3 length equals 16 residues. Germline V lookup: CDR1 SGHVS, CDR2 FQNEAQ. The V end was cut by 0 bases, the J end by 0 bases, with 9 bases between. The CDR3 protein is CASSLAGAISNQPQHF. The DNA for the CDR3 is TGTGCCAGCAGCTTAGCAGGGGCCATTAGCAATCAGCCCCAGCATTTT.

The gene calls are TRBV5-4 and TRBJ1-1, with D maybe TRBD1 (5 bases). This CDR3 has 13 residues. CDR1 SGHNT and CDR2 YYREEE come from the germline V gene (reference sequence). V lost 5 bases to trimming and J lost 5 bases, with 13 bases between them. The CDR3 coding sequence is TGTGCCAGCAGTATGGGCAGGGTAACTGAAGCTTTCTTT. Its protein is CASSMGRVTEAFF.

V usage is TRBV2 and J usage is TRBJ2-5, with TRBD2 matching over 7 bases. V dropped 6 bases and J dropped 2; count of bases not matched to a gene: 6. The CDR3 is made up of 14 amino acids. In germline, CDR1 is SNHLY, CDR2 FYNNEI. For the CDR3, the DNA is TGTGCCAGCAGAATGACTAGCCCTCAAGAGACCCAGTACTTC. Residues: CASRMTSPQETQYF.

J is TRBJ1-2 and V is TRBV10-3; D ambiguous. CDR3 length: 14 residues. Germline V gives CDR1 ENHRY, CDR2 SYGVKD. Trimming removed 2 bases at V and 4 bases at J, with 11 bases between. This CDR3 reads CAISEGQEIYGYTF. The CDR3 nucleotides read TGTGCCATCAGTGAGGGCCAGGAAATCTATGGCTACACCTTC.

The V call is TRBV24-1, the J call TRBJ2-3; tentatively, D is TRBD2 (6 bases). The V gene lost 6 bases and the J gene lost 2 bases, with 11 bases spanning the gap. The CDR3 is made up of 14 amino acids. CDR1 and CDR2 (germline): KGHDR, SFDVKD. The CDR3 DNA is TGTGCCACCAGTTCCGGGACTTACACAGATACGCAGTATTTT. Its protein is CATSSGTYTDTQYF.

V is TRBV3-1 (or the pseudogene TRBV3-2) and J is TRBJ1-6; D gene ambiguous. Germline CDR1 reads LGHDT; CDR2 reads YNNKEL (reference sequence). The ends were cut back, 4 bases at V and 7 bases at J, with 14 bases in the middle. This CDR3 is built from 15 residues. The DNA for the CDR3 is TGTGCCAGCAGCCTGCGACAAACCGGCAATTCACCCCTCCACTTT. Translated, it gives CASSLRQTGNSPLHF.

This chain connects TRBV3-1 (or the pseudogene TRBV3-2) to TRBJ1-5; D possibly corresponds to TRBD1 (5 bases). Deletions cut 1 base from V and 1 base from J, with 11 bases between. The germline gives CDR1 LGHDT, CDR2 YNNKEL (reference sequence). This CDR3 region has 16 residues. The CDR3 DNA reads TGTGCCAGCAGCCAAGCGTGGGGGGGAAGCAATCAGCCCCAGCATTTT. Encoded protein: CASSQAWGGSNQPQHF.

Notes on this clone: A read error may produce the germline difference seen at one junction end. V is TRBV4-2 and J is TRBJ2-1; tentatively, D is TRBD2 (5 bases). Germline V lookup: CDR1 LGHNA, CDR2 YNFKEQ. The CDR3 consists of 12 residues. CDR3 sequence: CASSQVPGFLVF. Written as DNA, the CDR3 is TGTGCCAGCAGCCAAGTTCCGGGGTTTCTGGTCTTC.

The chain carries TRBV9 and TRBJ2-1; the D gene is possibly TRBD1 (7 bases). Germline V lookup: CDR1 SGDLS, CDR2 YYNGEE. This CDR3 is 16 amino acids long. V lost 2 bases and J 1 base, leaving 13 bases between the germline ends. CDR3 coding DNA: TGTGCCAGCAGCGTTTCCGGGGGACAGTCCTACAATGAGCAGTTCTTC. Translating gives CASSVSGGQSYNEQFF. Looking up the rest from reference TRBV9 and TRBJ2-1 gives the full variable domain: DSGVTQTPKHLITATGQRVTLRCSPRSGDLSVYWYQQSLDQGLQFLIQYYNGEERAKGNILERFSAQQFPDLHSELNLSSLELGDSALYFCASSVSGGQSYNEQFFGPGTRLTVL.

The chain employs TRBV4-3 and TRBJ1-3; D not resolved. The germline gives CDR1 LGHNA, CDR2 YSLEER. The V gene lost 4 bases and the J gene lost 2 bases, with 15 bases spanning the gap. This CDR3 spans 16 amino acids. CDR3 loop: CASSLDAGRTGNTIYF. The CDR3 coding sequence is TGCGCCAGCAGCCTGGACGCGGGCCGGACTGGAAACACCATATATTTT.